The clone carrying this T cell receptor beta chain was counted a few times. Its antigen is currently unknown. With 2 bases removed from V and 1 base from J, the gap between germline ends came to 13 bases. The CDR3 extends over 16 amino acids. The germline CDR1 and CDR2 sequences are SGHAT and FQNNGV. The data are from a study of T cells after yellow fever vaccination. Study outcomes and limitations: Though it reached lower strength, the secondary response hit its peak faster, day 5 versus 15. CD4 and CD8 compartments shared a small share of clonotypes, likely from convergent recombination.

Template-switching 5'RACE yielded the TCR cDNA; a universal primer site and UMIs were added in the process. TCRdb independently ran MiXCR on the 5' RACE reads; one entry per CDR3 protein. Of 450,000 to 650,000 distinct CDR3 sequences listed, roughly 14% are singletons. The sequencing used PBMCs, collected on the day of the yellow fever booster vaccination. This sequence joins TRBV11-2 and TRBJ2-3; D is perhaps TRBD1 (5 bases). This receptor was identified in a man aged 30 to 45 who received the YFV17D yellow fever vaccine. CDR3: CASSLNGAERTDTQYF. CDR3 DNA: TGTGCCAGCAGCTTAAATGGGGCCGAACGCACAGATACGCAGTATTTT.